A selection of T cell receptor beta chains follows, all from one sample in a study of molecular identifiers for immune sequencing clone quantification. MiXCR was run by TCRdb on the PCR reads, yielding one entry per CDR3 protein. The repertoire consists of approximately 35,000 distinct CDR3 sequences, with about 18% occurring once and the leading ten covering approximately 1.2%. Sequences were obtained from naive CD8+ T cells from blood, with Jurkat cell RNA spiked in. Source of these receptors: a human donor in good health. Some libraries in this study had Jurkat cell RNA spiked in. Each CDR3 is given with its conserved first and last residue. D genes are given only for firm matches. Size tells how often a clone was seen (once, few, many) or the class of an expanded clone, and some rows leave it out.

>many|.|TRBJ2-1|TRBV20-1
CSANRENLRITNEQFF
TGCAGTGCTAACCGGGAGAATCTTAGGATCACCAATGAGCAGTTCTTC
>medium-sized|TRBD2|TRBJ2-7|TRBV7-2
CASSFTSGEYEQYF
TGTGCCAGCAGCTTTACTAGCGGGGAGTACGAGCAGTACTTC
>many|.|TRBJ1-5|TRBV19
CASSIFGAQPQHF
TGTGCCAGTAGTATATTCGGGGCGCAGCCCCAGCATTTT
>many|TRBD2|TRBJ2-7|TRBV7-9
CASSSGTSWYF
TGTGCCAGCAGCTCCGGGACTAGCTGGTACTTC
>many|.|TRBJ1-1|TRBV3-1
CASSQDRGADTEAFF
TGTGCCAGCAGCCAAGATCGGGGGGCGGACACTGAAGCTTTCTTT
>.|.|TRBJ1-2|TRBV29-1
CSVVEGSYGYTF
TGCAGCGTTGTAGAGGGTTCCTACGGCTACACCTTC
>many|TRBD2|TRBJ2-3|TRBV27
CASSPIGTSDTDTQYF
TGTGCCAGCAGTCCCATAGGGACTAGCGACACAGATACGCAGTATTTT
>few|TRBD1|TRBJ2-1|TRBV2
CASRMTGIGKNEQFF
TGTGCCAGCAGGATGACAGGGATTGGTAAAAATGAGCAGTTCTTC
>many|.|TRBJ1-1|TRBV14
CASSQEELGYTEAFF
TGTGCCAGCAGCCAAGAGGAGCTGGGTTACACTGAAGCTTTCTTT
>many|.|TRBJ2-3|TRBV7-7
CASSSVFRDTQYF
TGTGCCAGCAGCTCAGTATTTCGGGATACGCAGTATTTT
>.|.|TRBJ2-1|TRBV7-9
CASSFPWGVLSYNEQFF
TGTGCCAGCAGCTTCCCCTGGGGGGTTCTCTCCTACAATGAGCAGTTCTTC
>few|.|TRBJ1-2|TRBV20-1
CSARGQMDYGYTF
TGCAGTGCTAGAGGACAGATGGATTATGGCTACACCTTC
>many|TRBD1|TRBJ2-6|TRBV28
CASSLTGAGANVLTF
TGTGCCAGCAGTCTGACAGGGGCTGGGGCCAACGTCCTGACTTTC
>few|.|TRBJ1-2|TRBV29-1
CGVEDGDPPSYGYTF
TGCGGCGTTGAAGATGGGGATCCCCCCTCCTATGGCTACACCTTC
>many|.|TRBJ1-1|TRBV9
CASSVDPLTGITMNTEAFF
TGTGCCAGCAGCGTTGACCCATTAACAGGGATAACTATGAACACTGAAGCTTTCTTT
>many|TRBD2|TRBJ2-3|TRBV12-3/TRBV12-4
CASSSLGLAGGTDTQYF
TGTGCCAGCAGTTCTCTCGGACTAGCGGGGGGCACAGATACGCAGTATTTT
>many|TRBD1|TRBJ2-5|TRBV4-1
CASSHPPDRGLGETQYF
TGCGCCAGCAGCCACCCCCCCGACAGGGGTTTGGGGGAGACCCAGTACTTC
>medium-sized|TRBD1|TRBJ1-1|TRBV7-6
CASSRTGGYTEAFF
TGTGCCAGCAGCCGGACAGGGGGGTACACTGAAGCTTTCTTT
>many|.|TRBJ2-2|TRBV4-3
CASSQAVRGANTGELFF
TGCGCCAGCAGCCAAGCGGTCAGGGGGGCGAACACCGGGGAGCTGTTTTTT
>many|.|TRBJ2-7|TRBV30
CAWSVVEGYEQYF
TGTGCCTGGAGTGTAGTAGAAGGATACGAGCAGTACTTC
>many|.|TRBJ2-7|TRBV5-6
CASSLAGRDPNYEQYF
TGTGCCAGCAGCTTGGCCGGTCGGGACCCGAACTACGAGCAGTACTTC
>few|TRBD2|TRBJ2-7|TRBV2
CASSEALAGLYEQYF
TGTGCCAGCAGTGAAGCCCTAGCGGGGCTCTACGAGCAGTACTTC
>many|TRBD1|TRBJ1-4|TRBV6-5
CASSYQGQTNEKLFF
TGTGCCAGCAGTTACCAGGGACAGACTAATGAAAAACTGTTTTTT
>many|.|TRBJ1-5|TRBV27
CASNQAGQPQHF
TGTGCCAGCAACCAGGCCGGTCAGCCCCAGCATTTT
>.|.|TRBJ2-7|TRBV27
CASSLGQGLVEQYF
TGTGCCAGCAGTTTAGGGCAGGGCTTAGTCGAGCAGTACTTC